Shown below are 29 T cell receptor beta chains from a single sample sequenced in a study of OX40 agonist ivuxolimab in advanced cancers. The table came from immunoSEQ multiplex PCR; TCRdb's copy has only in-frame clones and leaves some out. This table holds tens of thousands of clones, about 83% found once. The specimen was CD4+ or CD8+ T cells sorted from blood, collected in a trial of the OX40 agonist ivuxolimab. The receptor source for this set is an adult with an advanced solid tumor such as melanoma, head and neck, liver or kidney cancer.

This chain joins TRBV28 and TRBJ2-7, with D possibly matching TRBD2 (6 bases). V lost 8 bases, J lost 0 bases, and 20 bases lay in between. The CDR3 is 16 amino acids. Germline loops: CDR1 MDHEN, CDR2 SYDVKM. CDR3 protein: CASSPPPGLNSYEQYF. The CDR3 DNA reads TGTGCCAGCTCACCTCCGCCGGGACTCAACTCCTACGAGCAGTACTTC.

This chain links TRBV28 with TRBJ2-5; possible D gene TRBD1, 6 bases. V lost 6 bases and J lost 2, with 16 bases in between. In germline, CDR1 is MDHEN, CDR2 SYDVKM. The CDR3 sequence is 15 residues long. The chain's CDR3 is CASSSGVSLQETQYF. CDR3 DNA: TGTGCCAGCAGCTCAGGGGTCTCGCTTCAAGAGACCCAGTACTTC.

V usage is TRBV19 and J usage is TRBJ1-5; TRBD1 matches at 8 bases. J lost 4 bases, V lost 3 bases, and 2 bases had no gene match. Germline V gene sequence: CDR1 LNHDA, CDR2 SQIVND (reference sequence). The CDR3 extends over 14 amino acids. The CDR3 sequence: CASSMRTGNQPQHF. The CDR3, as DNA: TGTGCCAGTAGTATGAGGACAGGGAATCAGCCCCAGCATTTT.

CDR3 nucleotides: TGTGCCAGCAGCGTAACAGGGGGAAACTCCTACGAGCAGTACTTC. It specifies CASSVTGGNSYEQYF. The chain is built from TRBV7-2 and TRBJ2-7; 8 nucleotides agree with TRBD1. This CDR3 spans 15 amino acids. Trimming cost V 5 bases and J 0 bases; bases outside gene matches: 6. Germline CDR1 is SGHTA and CDR2 is FQGNSA.

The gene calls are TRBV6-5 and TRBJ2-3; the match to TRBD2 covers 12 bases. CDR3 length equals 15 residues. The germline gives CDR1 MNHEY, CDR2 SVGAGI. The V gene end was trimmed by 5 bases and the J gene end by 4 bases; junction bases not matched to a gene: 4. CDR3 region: CASSTTSGSSDTQYF. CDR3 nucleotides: TGTGCCAGCAGTACGACTAGCGGGAGTTCAGATACGCAGTATTTT.

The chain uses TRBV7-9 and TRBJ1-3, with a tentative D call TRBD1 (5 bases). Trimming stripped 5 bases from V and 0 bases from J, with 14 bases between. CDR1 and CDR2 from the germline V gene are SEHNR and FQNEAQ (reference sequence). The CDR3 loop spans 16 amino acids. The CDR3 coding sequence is TGTGCCAGCAGCCCGGGGGACGGAATCTCTGGAAACACCATATATTTT. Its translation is CASSPGDGISGNTIYF.

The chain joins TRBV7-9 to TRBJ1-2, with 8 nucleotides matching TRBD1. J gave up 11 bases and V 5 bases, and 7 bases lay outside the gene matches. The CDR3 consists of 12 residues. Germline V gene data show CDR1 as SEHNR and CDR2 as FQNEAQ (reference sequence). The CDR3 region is CASSGRDRTYTF. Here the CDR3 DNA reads TGTGCCAGCAGCGGACGGGACAGGACTTACACCTTC. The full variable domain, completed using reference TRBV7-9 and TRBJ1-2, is DTGVSQNPRHKITKRGQNVTFRCDPISEHNRLYWYRQTLGQGPEFLTYFQNEAQLEKSRLLSDRFSAERPKGSFSTLEIQRTEQGDSAMYLCASSGRDRTYTFGSGTRLTVV.

The CDR3 loop reads CASSIEGWTSGTYEQYF. The CDR3 region has the DNA TGTGCCAGCAGTATAGAGGGGTGGACTAGCGGTACCTACGAGCAGTACTTC. This sequence joins TRBV27 and TRBJ2-7; 10 nucleotides match TRBD2. V dropped 5 bases and J dropped 2; count of bases not matched to a gene: 12. Germline V CDR1 and CDR2: MNHEY, SMNVEV (reference sequence). There are 17 residues in the CDR3.

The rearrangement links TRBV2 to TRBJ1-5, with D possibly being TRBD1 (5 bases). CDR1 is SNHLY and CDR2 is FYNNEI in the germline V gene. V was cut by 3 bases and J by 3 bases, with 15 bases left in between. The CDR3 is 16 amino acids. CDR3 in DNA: TGTGCCAGCAGTGAGGTTTGGGGCAGAGACAATCAGCCCCAGCATTTT. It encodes CASSEVWGRDNQPQHF.

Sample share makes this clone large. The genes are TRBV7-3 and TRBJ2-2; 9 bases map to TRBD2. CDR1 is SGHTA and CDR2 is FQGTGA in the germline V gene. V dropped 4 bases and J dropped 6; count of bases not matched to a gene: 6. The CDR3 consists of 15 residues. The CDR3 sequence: CASSSPSGRPGELFF. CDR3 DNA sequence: TGTGCCAGCAGCTCCCCCAGCGGGAGGCCCGGGGAGCTGTTTTTT.

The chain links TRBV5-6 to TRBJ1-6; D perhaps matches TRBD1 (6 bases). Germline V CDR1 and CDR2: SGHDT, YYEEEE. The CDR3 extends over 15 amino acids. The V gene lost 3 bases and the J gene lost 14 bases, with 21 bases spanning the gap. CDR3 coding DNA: TGTGCCAGCAGCTCAGGGGACTCCAGCCCCCTGGCCCTCCACTTT. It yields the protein CASSSGDSSPLALHF.

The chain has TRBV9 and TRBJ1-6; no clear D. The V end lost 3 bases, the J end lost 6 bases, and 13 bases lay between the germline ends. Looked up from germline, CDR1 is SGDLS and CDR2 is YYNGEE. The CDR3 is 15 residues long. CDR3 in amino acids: CASSAGPYSNSPLHF. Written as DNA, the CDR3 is TGTGCCAGCAGCGCCGGACCTTACTCTAATTCACCCCTCCACTTT.

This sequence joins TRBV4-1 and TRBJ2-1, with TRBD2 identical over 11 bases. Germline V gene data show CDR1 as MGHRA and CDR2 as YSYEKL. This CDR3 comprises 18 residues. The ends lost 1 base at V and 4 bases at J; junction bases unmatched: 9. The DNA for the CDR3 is TGCGCCAGCAGCCAAGGTGCTAGCGGGAGGAAGCCATACAATGAGCAGTTCTTC. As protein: CASSQGASGRKPYNEQFF.

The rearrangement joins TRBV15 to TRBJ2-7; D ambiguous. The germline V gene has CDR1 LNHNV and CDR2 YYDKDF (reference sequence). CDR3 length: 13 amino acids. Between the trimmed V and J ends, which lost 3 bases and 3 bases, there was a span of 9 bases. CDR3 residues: CATSRVYDYEQYF. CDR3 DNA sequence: TGTGCCACCAGCAGGGTTTATGACTACGAGCAGTACTTC. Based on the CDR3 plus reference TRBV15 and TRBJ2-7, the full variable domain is DAMVIQNPRYQVTQFGKPVTLSCSQTLNHNVMYWYQQKSSQAPKLLFHYYDKDFNNEADTPDNFQSRRPNTSFCFLDIRSPGLGDTAMYLCATSRVYDYEQYFGPGTRLTVT.

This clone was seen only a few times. CDR3: CASSQDGGRRNIQYF. DNA for the CDR3: TGCGCCAGCAGCCAAGATGGGGGCAGGAGGAACATTCAGTACTTC. The J gene is TRBJ2-4, the V gene TRBV4-1; possible D gene TRBD1, 6 bases. Looked up from germline, CDR1 is MGHRA and CDR2 is YSYEKL. V was pared by 0 bases and J by 7 bases, with 13 bases between. The CDR3 sequence is 15 residues long.

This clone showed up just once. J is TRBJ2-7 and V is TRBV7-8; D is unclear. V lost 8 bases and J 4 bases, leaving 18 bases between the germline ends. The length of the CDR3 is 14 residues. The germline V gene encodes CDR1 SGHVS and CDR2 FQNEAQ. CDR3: CASLGGINSYEQYF. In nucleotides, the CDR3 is TGTGCCAGCCTCGGTGGGATAAACAGTTACGAGCAGTACTTC.

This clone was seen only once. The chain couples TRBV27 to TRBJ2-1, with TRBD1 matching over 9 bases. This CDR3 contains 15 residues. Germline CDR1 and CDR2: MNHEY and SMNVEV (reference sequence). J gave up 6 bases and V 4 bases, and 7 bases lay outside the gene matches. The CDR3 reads CASSSTGGLFNEQFF. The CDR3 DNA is TGTGCCAGCAGTTCTACAGGGGGCCTTTTCAATGAGCAGTTCTTC.

As DNA, the CDR3 is TGTGCCAGCAGTGGTACAGGGAGCACTGAAGCTTTCTTT. This gives the protein CASSGTGSTEAFF. This chain connects TRBV28 to TRBJ1-1, with D tentatively TRBD1 (6 bases). Between the trimmed V and J ends, which lost 5 bases and 4 bases, there was a span of 11 bases. CDR1 is MDHEN, CDR2 SYDVKM, per germline. CDR3 length equals 13 residues.

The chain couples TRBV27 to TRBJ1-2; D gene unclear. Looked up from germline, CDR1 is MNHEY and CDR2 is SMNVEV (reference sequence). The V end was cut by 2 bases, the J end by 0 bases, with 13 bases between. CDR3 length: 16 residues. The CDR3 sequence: CASSLGLGRTNYGYTF. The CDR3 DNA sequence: TGTGCCAGCAGTTTAGGCCTGGGCCGCACTAACTATGGCTACACCTTC.

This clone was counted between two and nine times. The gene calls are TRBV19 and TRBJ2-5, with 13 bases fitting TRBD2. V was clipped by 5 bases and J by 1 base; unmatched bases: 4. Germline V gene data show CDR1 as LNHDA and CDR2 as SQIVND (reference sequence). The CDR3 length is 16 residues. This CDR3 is CASSPGLAGVQETQYF. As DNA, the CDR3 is TGTGCCAGTAGTCCCGGACTAGCGGGGGTCCAAGAGACCCAGTACTTC.

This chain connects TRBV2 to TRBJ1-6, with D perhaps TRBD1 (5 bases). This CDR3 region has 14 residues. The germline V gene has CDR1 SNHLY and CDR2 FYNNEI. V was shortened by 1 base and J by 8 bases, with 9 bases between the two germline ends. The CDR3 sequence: CASSEGGRDSPLHF. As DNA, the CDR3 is TGTGCCAGCAGTGAAGGGGGCAGAGATTCACCCCTCCACTTT. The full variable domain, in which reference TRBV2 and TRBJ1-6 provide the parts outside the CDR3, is EPEVTQTPSHQVTQMGQEVILRCVPISNHLYFYWYRQILGQKVEFLVSFYNNEISEKSEIFDDQFSVERPDGSNFTLKIRSTKLEDSAMYFCASSEGGRDSPLHFGNGTRLTVT.

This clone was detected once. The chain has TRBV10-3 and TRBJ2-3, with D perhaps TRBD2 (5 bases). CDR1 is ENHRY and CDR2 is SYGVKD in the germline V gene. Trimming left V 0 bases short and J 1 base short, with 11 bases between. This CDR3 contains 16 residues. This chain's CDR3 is CAISESRASGTDTQYF. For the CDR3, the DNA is TGTGCCATCAGTGAGTCGAGGGCCTCCGGCACAGATACGCAGTATTTT.

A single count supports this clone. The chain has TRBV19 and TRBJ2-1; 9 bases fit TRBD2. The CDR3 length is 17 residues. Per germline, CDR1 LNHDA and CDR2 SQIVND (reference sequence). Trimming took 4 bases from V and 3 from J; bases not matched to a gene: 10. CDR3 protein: CASSKTSGDLYYNEQFF. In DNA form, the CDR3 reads TGTGCCAGTAGTAAGACTAGCGGTGATCTCTACTACAATGAGCAGTTCTTC.

CDR3 amino acids: CASGLPGGWDEQYF. CDR3 coding DNA: TGTGCCAGCGGACTTCCAGGGGGCTGGGACGAGCAGTACTTC. This chain joins TRBV27 and TRBJ2-7; 8 positions agree with TRBD1. This CDR3 is 14 amino acids long. Looked up from germline, CDR1 is MNHEY and CDR2 is SMNVEV (reference sequence). J was trimmed by 5 bases and V by 8 bases; bases with no gene match: 11.

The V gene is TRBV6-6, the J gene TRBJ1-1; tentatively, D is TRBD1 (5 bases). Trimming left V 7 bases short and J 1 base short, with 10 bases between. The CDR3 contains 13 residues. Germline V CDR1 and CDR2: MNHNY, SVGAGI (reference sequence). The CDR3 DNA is TGTGCCAGCAAGGGACTCCAGAACACTGAAGCTTTCTTT. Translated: CASKGLQNTEAFF.

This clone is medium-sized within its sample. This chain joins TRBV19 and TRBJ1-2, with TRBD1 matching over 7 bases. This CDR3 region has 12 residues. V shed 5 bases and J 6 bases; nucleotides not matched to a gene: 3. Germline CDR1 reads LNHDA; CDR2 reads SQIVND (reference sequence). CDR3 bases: TGTGCCAGTAGTTACGGGACAGATGGCTACACCTTC. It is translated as CASSYGTDGYTF.

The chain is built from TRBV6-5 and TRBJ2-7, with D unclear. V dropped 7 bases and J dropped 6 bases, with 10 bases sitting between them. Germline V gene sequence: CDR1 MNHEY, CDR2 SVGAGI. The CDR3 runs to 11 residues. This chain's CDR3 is CASKDGPEQYF. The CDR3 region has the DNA TGTGCCAGCAAAGATGGGCCCGAGCAGTACTTC.

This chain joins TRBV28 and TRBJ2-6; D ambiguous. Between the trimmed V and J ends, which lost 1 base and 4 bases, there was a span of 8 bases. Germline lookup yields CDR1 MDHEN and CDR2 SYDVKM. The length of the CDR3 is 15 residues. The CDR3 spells CASSLFPPGANVLTF. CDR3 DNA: TGTGCCAGCAGTTTATTCCCCCCGGGGGCCAACGTCCTGACTTTC.

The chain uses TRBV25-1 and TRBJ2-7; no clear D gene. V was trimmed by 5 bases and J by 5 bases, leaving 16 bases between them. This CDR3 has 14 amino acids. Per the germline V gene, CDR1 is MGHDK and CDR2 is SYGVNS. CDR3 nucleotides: TGTGCCAGCAGTTTTTCGGGTTGGGTCAACGAGCAGTACTTC. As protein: CASSFSGWVNEQYF.